This is a list of T cell receptor beta chains from one sample in a study of T cells in Graves' hyperthyroidism and ophthalmopathy. TCRdb itself ran the multiplex PCR reads through MiXCR, one entry per CDR3 protein. The sample contains over 45,000 distinct CDR3 sequences, roughly 50% of which appear only once. The sample taken for sequencing was blood. The receptors stem from a woman aged 45 to 65 with Graves' ophthalmopathy. Each CDR3 is given with its conserved first and last residue. A D gene is named only where the DNA matches it firmly. Size is stated for part of the rows, as once, few or many counts, or as a class when the clone is expanded.

clone size,J gene,V gene,D gene,CDR3 DNA,CDR3 protein
-,TRBJ2-6,TRBV15,-,TGTGCCACCAGCAAATTAGGGGGAGGCTCTGGGGCCAACGTCCTGACTTTC,CATSKLGGGSGANVLTF
many,TRBJ1-5,TRBV6-1,-,TGTGCCAGCAGTGAAACCCTAGGTCGCAATCAGCCCCAGCATTTT,CASSETLGRNQPQHF
-,TRBJ2-3,TRBV11-2,TRBD2,TGTGCCAGCAGCTTTCCGGGACTAGCGGGGTCGGGAACGCAGTATTTT,CASSFPGLAGSGTQYF
-,TRBJ1-4,TRBV7-2,-,TGTGCCAGCAGCTCTTCTTATGGGACTAATGAAAAACTGTTTTTT,CASSSSYGTNEKLFF
medium-sized,TRBJ1-5,TRBV7-8,-,TGTGCCAGCAGCTTCATAGGGGGAGGCCTTCGCAGCAATCAGCCCCAGCATTTT,CASSFIGGGLRSNQPQHF
many,TRBJ1-2,TRBV7-2,-,TGTGCCAGCAGCTTAGAATGGGGGAACTATGGCTACACCTTC,CASSLEWGNYGYTF
many,TRBJ2-3,TRBV7-2,-,TGTGCCAGCAGCTTAGCGGGAATATCTAGCACAGATACGCAGTATTTT,CASSLAGISSTDTQYF
medium-sized,TRBJ1-2,TRBV20-1,TRBD1,TGCAGTGCTAGAGACCAGGGGGCGGATGGCTACACCTTC,CSARDQGADGYTF
once,TRBJ1-2,TRBV29-1,TRBD1,TGCAGCGTTGAGGGACAGGGGGCTGTTGGCTACACCTTC,CSVEGQGAVGYTF
-,TRBJ1-5,TRBV9,-,TGTGCCTGCAGCCGAGACAACGGAAATCAGCCCCAGCATTTT,CACSRDNGNQPQHF
-,TRBJ2-2,TRBV6-2/TRBV6-3,TRBD2,TGTGCCGGCACCCGAGGTAGGGACTATTTGAACACCGGGGAGCTGTTTTTT,CAGTRGRDYLNTGELFF
-,TRBJ2-7,TRBV2,TRBD1,TGTGCCAGCAGTGCCGGGACAGCTTTTTACTACGAGCAGTACTTC,CASSAGTAFYYEQYF
medium-sized,TRBJ2-6,TRBV7-7,-,TGTGCTAGCAGCTACGGGACCGGGGCCAACGTCCTGACTTTC,CASSYGTGANVLTF
-,TRBJ2-7,TRBV29-1,-,TGCAGCGTTGCCAGCAGCCGGAACCTCTACGAGCAGTACTTC,CSVASSRNLYEQYF
few,TRBJ2-1,TRBV9,TRBD2,TGTGCCAGCAGGGGGGGGGGGAGCTCCTACAATGAGCAGTTCTTC,CASRGGGSSYNEQFF
many,TRBJ1-1,TRBV20-1,-,TGCAGCGCGCCACCGGGCTCTGCGGAAAGGGAAGCTTTCTTT,CSAPPGSAEREAFF
many,TRBJ2-2,TRBV7-8,-,TGTGCCAGCACCCAAACCGGAGGGGCGGGGGAGCTGTTTTTT,CASTQTGGAGELFF
-,TRBJ2-3,TRBV5-1,-,TGCGCCGGCAGCCTGGGGGGAGCAGATACGCAGTATTTT,CAGSLGGADTQYF
few,TRBJ2-1,TRBV24-1,TRBD2,TGTGCTACGGGACTAGCGGGAGGAGGTTACAATGAGCAGTTCTTC,CATGLAGGGYNEQFF
medium-sized,TRBJ2-1,TRBV24-1,-,TGTGCCACCAGTGCGGCAGGGTACAATGAGCAGTTCTTC,CATSAAGYNEQFF
many,TRBJ2-2,TRBV7-2,-,TGTGCCAGCAGCTTAGCCGGGTCCGGGGAGCTGTTTTTT,CASSLAGSGELFF
-,TRBJ2-7,TRBV9,TRBD2,TGTGCCAGCAGCGGGACTAGCGGGGGGGCTCCTAGCGAGCAGTACTTC,CASSGTSGGAPSEQYF
-,TRBJ2-2,TRBV7-6,TRBD2,TGTGCCAGCAGCCCAAGCCGGGGGGACCTCACCGGGGAGCTGTTTTTT,CASSPSRGDLTGELFF
many,TRBJ2-1,TRBV6-2/TRBV6-3,-,TGTGCCAGCGGACTAACTTACAATGAGCAGTTCTTC,CASGLTYNEQFF
-,TRBJ2-7,TRBV15,-,TGTGCCACCAGCAACGGGGACACCTCATCCTACGAGCAGTACTTC,CATSNGDTSSYEQYF
many,TRBJ1-2,TRBV5-1,-,TGCGCCAGCAGCGGGCGGACAGAAACCCTATATGGCTACACCTTC,CASSGRTETLYGYTF
-,TRBJ2-7,TRBV29-1,-,TGCAGCAGTACAGGGAGTGTGACCTACGAGCAATACTTC,CSSTGSVTYEQYF
many,TRBJ2-7,TRBV5-7,-,TGTGCCAGCAGCCCCGGGGGAAGGGCCTACGAGCAGTACTTC,CASSPGGRAYEQYF
-,TRBJ1-2,TRBV6-1,-,TGTGCCAGCAGCCAAGATTTACGGGCTGGCTATGGCTACACCTTC,CASSQDLRAGYGYTF
many,TRBJ2-5,TRBV11-2,TRBD1,TGTGCCAGCAGCGGGGACAGTCAAGAGACCCAGTACTTC,CASSGDSQETQYF
many,TRBJ2-5,TRBV6-2/TRBV6-3,TRBD1,TGTGCCAGCAGTTACATCCCAGGACAGGGAAGAGAGACCCAGTACTTC,CASSYIPGQGRETQYF
medium-sized,TRBJ2-5,TRBV10-3,-,TGTGCCATCAGTGCAGGGACCCAAGAGACCCAGTACTTC,CAISAGTQETQYF
-,TRBJ1-5,TRBV25-1,-,TGTGCCAGCAGTGAAGGAAACAGGGCCAATCAGCCCCAGCATTTT,CASSEGNRANQPQHF
-,TRBJ2-1,TRBV2,-,TGCGCCAGCAGTGACCGGGGCAGGGTGTCCTACAATAAGCAGTTCTTC,CASSDRGRVSYNKQFF
many,TRBJ2-1,TRBV20-1,TRBD2,TGCAGTGCAACCCTGACTAGCGGGAGGACCAATGAGCAGTTCTTC,CSATLTSGRTNEQFF
-,TRBJ2-7,TRBV7-9,-,TGTGCTAGCGGCTCCCACTACGAGCAGTACTTC,CASGSHYEQYF
-,TRBJ1-1,TRBV2,-,TGTGCCAGCAGTGAAAGTGAGAACACTGAAGCTTTCTTT,CASSESENTEAFF
many,TRBJ1-5,TRBV27,-,TGTGCCAGCAGTTCCCGTGGGAGGCCCCAGCATTTT,CASSSRGRPQHF
-,TRBJ2-7,TRBV29-1,TRBD1,TGCAGCGTCGGCGGACAGGGGACCTACGAGCAGTACTTC,CSVGGQGTYEQYF
many,TRBJ2-7,TRBV9,-,TGTGCCAGCAGCGTCGCGGGGGCCTTCACCGAGCAGTACTTC,CASSVAGAFTEQYF
once,TRBJ1-3,TRBV6-1,TRBD1,TGTGCCGGCAGTGCCGACAGGGTCTCTGGAAACACCATATATTTT,CAGSADRVSGNTIYF
once,TRBJ2-7,TRBV2,-,TGTGCCAGCAGTGCCGGGGGCTCCGAGCAGTACTTC,CASSAGGSEQYF
many,TRBJ2-7,TRBV12-3/TRBV12-4,-,TGTGCCAGCAGTTTAGATGTCAGGGATTACGAGCAGTACTTC,CASSLDVRDYEQYF
few,TRBJ2-1,TRBV27,-,TGTGCCAGCAGTCCCCGCGGGTCTAGACGAAACAATGAGCAGTTCTTC,CASSPRGSRRNNEQFF
-,TRBJ1-1,TRBV7-2,TRBD1,TGTGCCAGCAGCTCCCGGGACAGGGTTAGAGGCACTGAAGCTTTCTTT,CASSSRDRVRGTEAFF
-,TRBJ2-1,TRBV7-9,-,TGTGCCAGCAGTCGGCCTGGGGTCCCCTACAATGAGCAGTTCTTC,CASSRPGVPYNEQFF
many,TRBJ2-1,TRBV12-5,-,TGTGCTAGTGGTTTTAGTTACAATGAGCAGTTCTTC,CASGFSYNEQFF